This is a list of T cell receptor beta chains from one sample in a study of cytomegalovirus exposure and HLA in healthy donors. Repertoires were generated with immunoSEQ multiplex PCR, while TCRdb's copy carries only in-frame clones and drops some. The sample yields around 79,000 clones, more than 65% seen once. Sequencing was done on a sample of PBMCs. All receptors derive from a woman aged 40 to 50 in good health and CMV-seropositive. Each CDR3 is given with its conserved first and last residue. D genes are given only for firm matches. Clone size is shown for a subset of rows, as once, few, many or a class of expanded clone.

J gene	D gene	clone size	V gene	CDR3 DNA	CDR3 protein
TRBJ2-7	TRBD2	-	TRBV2	TGTGCCAGTTCTAGCGGGGTACGCTACGAGCAGTACTTC	CASSSGVRYEQYF
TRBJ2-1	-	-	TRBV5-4	TGTGCCAGCAGCTTGGAGGAGTGGGAGCAGTTCTTC	CASSLEEWEQFF
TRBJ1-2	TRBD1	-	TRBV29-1	TGCAGCGTTTTACAGGGGGTTCACTATGGCTACACCTTC	CSVLQGVHYGYTF
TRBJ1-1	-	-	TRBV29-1	TGCAGCGTTATGGGCGGAGGGGACACTGAAGCTTTCTTT	CSVMGGGDTEAFF
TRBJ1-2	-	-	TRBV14	TGTGCCAGCAGTCAGAACAGTTATGGCTACACCTTC	CASSQNSYGYTF
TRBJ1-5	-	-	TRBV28	TGTGCCAGCAGTTCCCAGGGGCCAGTTCCCCAGCATTTT	CASSSQGPVPQHF
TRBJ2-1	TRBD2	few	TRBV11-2	TGTGCCAGCAGTTTAGCGGGAGGGCATGATATCTCCTACAATGAGCAGTTCTTC	CASSLAGGHDISYNEQFF
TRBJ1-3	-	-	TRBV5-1	TGCGCCAGCAGCTCTTCAGGGGATCCTGGAAACACCATATATTTT	CASSSSGDPGNTIYF
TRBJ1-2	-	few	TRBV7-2	TGTGCCAGCAGTCCAAAACTCCTGGGCGGCTACACCTTC	CASSPKLLGGYTF
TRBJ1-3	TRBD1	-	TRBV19	TGTGCCAGTGACGGGGGACAGGGGGCGCCGGGAAACACCATATATTTT	CASDGGQGAPGNTIYF
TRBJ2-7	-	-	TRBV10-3	TGTGCCATCGGAGCAGGGAATGAGCAGTACTTC	CAIGAGNEQYF
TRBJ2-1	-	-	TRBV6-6	TGTGCCAGCAGTTCAAACTACCGCAATGAGCAGTTCTTC	CASSSNYRNEQFF
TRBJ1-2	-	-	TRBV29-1	TGCAGCGTTGAAGATCGGGGGGCCGGGGCCCGAGGCTATGGCTACACCTTC	CSVEDRGAGARGYGYTF
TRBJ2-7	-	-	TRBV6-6	TGTGCCAGCAGTAGACTAACTGCCTACGAGCAGTACTTC	CASSRLTAYEQYF
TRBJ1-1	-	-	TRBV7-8	TGTGCCAGCAGCTTAGCGGACAGACCTGAAGCTTTCTTT	CASSLADRPEAFF
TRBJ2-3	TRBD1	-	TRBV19	TGTGCCAGTAGTTCCACCCGGGACAGGGCAGCGGGGATCACAGATACGCAGTATTTT	CASSSTRDRAAGITDTQYF
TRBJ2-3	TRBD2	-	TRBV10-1	TGCGCCAGCAGTGGATTTGGACTAGCGGGAGGGGGAGATACGCAGTATTTT	CASSGFGLAGGGDTQYF
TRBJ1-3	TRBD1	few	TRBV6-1	TGTGCCAGCAGTGAAATCCGGACAGGGTTCTTTTTAGGGTCTGGAAACACCATATATTTT	CASSEIRTGFFLGSGNTIYF
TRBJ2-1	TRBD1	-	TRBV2	TGTGCCAGCAGGGGGACAGGGGGCGCGTACAATGAGCAGTTCTTC	CASRGTGGAYNEQFF
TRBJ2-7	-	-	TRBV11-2	TGTGCCAGCAGCCCGAGTGGAGGCTACGAGCAGTACTTC	CASSPSGGYEQYF
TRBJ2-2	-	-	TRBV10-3	TGTGCCATCAGTGAGTTGCCCCACAGCGGGGAGCTGTTTTTT	CAISELPHSGELFF
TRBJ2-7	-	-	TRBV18	TGTGCCAGCTCACCACCCGAGGACTACGAGCAGTACTTC	CASSPPEDYEQYF
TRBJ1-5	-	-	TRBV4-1	TGCGCCAGCAGCCAAGATGGGCATCAGCCCCAGCATTTT	CASSQDGHQPQHF